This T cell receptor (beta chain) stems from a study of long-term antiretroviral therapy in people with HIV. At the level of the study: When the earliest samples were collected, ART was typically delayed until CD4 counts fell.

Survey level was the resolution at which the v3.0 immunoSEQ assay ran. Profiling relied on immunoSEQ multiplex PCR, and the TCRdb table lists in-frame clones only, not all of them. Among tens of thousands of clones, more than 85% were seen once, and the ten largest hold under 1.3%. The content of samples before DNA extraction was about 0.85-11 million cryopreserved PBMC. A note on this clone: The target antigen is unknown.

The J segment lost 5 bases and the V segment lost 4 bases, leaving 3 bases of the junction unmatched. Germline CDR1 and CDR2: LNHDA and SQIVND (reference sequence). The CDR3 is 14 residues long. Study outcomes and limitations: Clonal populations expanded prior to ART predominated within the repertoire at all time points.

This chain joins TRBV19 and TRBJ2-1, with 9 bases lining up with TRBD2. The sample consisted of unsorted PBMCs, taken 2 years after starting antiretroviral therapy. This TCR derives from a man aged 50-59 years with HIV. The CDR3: CASSTSGENNEQFF. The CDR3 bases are TGTGCCAGTAGTACTAGCGGGGAAAACAATGAGCAGTTCTTC.